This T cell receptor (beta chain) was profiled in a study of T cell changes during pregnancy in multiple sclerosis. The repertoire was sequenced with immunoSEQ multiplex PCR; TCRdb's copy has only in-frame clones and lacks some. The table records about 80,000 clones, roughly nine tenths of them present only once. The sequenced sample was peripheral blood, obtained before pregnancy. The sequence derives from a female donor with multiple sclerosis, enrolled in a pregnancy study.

As DNA, the CDR3 is TGTGCCAGCAGTTCCGACCTCTTACGGGAGGGAAATGAGCAGTTCTTC. Encoded protein: CASSSDLLREGNEQFF. The chain combines TRBV27 with TRBJ2-1; 8 bases align to TRBD2. V shed 4 bases and J 7 bases; nucleotides not matched to a gene: 12. CDR1 and CDR2 from the germline V gene are MNHEY and SMNVEV (reference sequence). The CDR3 runs to 16 residues.